The rows below give T cell receptor beta chains drawn from one sample of a study of blood T cells in healthy people across ages. TCRdb processed the 5' RACE reads anew with MiXCR; each CDR3 protein has one entry. The table shows around 1,900,000 distinct CDR3 sequences, with 35% to 50% occurring only once. The sequenced material came from blood. All receptors come from a human donor in good health. The CDR3 runs from the conserved cysteine through the conserved F or W. D genes are given only for firm matches. Size is stated for part of the rows, as once, few or many counts, or as a class when the clone is expanded.

>TRBD2|TRBV6-4|TRBJ2-3|.
CASSDERGGPDTQYF
TGTGCTAGCAGTGACGAGCGGGGGGGCCCAGATACGCAGTATTTT
>TRBD1|TRBV12-3/TRBV12-4|TRBJ1-2|.
CASSLGVSGGYGYTF
TGTGCCAGCAGTTTGGGTGTGTCAGGGGGCTATGGCTACACCTTC
>TRBD2|TRBV2|TRBJ2-1|.
CASQGLAGGRSEQFF
TGTGCCAGCCAGGGACTAGCGGGGGGGCGAAGTGAGCAGTTCTTC
>.|TRBV5-1|TRBJ2-5|few
CASSLDSRETQYF
TGCGCCAGCAGCTTGGATTCGCGGGAGACCCAGTACTTC
>.|TRBV6-5|TRBJ1-2|.
CASSYVSSTHGNYGYTF
TGTGCCAGCAGTTACGTGTCCAGCACCCATGGCAACTATGGCTACACCTTC
>.|TRBV18|TRBJ2-7|.
CASSPIGEFYEQYF
TGTGCCAGCTCACCGATAGGGGAGTTCTACGAGCAGTACTTC
>.|TRBV11-3|TRBJ2-7|few
CASSSNVLSYEQYF
TGTGCCAGCAGTTCAAACGTTCTCTCCTACGAGCAGTACTTC
>TRBD2|TRBV5-1|TRBJ2-3|.
CASSLDIAGGRTDTQYF
TGCGCCAGCAGCTTGGATATAGCGGGGGGACGGACAGATACGCAGTATTTT
>.|TRBV6-5|TRBJ2-3|once
CASSTPTGTDTQYF
TGTGCCAGCAGCACCCCGACCGGCACAGATACGCAGTATTTT
>TRBD2|TRBV9|TRBJ2-1|.
CASSVPAGGLVEQFF
TGTGCCAGCAGCGTCCCAGCGGGGGGGCTTGTTGAGCAGTTCTTC
>TRBD1|TRBV6-1|TRBJ1-5|few
CASARLQGSDQPQHF
TGTGCCAGCGCCAGATTACAGGGGTCGGATCAGCCCCAGCATTTT
>.|TRBV9|TRBJ1-1|.
CASSPTGEGGMNTEAFF
TGTGCCAGCAGCCCCACGGGGGAAGGAGGAATGAACACTGAAGCTTTCTTT
>TRBD1|TRBV20-1|TRBJ1-2|few
CSASNWDSGYTF
TGCAGTGCTAGCAACTGGGACAGTGGCTACACCTTC
>.|TRBV5-5|TRBJ2-1|few
CASSSDPLSNEQFF
TGTGCCAGCAGCTCCGACCCCCTGAGTAATGAGCAGTTCTTC